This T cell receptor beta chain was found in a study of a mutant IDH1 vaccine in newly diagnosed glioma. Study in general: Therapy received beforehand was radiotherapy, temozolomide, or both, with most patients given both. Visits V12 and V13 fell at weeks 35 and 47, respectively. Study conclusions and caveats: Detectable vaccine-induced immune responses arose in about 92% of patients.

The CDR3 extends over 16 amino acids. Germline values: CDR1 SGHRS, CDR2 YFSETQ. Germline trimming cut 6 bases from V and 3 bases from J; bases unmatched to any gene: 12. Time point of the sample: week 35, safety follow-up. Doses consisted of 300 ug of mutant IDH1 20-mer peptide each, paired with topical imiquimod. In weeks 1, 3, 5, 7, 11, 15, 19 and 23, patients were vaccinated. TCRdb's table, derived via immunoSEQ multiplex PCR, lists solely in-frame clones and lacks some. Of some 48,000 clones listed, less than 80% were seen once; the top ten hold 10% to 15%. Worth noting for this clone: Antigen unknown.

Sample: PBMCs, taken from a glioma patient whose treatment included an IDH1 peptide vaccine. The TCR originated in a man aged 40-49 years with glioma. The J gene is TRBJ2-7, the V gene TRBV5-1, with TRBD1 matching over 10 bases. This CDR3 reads CASTEGPGQGNYEQYV. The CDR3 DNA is TGCGCCAGCACCGAAGGACCGGGACAGGGGAACTACGAGCAGTACGTC.